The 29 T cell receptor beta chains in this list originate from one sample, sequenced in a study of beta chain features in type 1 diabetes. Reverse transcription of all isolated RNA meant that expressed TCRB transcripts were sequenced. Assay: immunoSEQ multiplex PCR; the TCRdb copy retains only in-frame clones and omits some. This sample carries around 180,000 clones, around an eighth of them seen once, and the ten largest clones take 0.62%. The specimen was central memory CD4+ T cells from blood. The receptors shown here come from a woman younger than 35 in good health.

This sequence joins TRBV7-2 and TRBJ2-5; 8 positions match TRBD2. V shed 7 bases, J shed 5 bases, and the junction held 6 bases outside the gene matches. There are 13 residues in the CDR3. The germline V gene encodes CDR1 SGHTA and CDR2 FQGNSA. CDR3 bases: TGTGCCAGCACGGGAGGGGGTCATGAGACCCAGTACTTC. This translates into CASTGGGHETQYF.

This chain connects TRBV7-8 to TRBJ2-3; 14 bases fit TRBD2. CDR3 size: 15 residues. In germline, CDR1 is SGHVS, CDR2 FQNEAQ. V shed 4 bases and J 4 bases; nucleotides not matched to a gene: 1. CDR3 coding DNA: TGTGCCAGCAGCTCGGGACTAGCGGGGGCAGATACGCAGTATTTT. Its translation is CASSSGLAGADTQYF.

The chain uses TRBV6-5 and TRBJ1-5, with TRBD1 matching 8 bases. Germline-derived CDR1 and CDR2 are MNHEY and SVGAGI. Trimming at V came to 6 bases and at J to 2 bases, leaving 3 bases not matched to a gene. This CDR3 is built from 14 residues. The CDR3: CASSRTGRNQPQHF. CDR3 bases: TGTGCCAGCAGCCGGACAGGGCGCAATCAGCCCCAGCATTTT.

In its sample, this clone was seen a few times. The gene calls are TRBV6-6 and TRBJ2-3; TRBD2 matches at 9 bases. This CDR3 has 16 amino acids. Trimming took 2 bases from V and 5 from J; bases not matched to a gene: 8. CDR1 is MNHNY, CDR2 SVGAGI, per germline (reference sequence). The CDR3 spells CASSYQGGRARDTQYF. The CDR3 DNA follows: TGTGCCAGCAGTTACCAGGGCGGGAGGGCCAGAGATACGCAGTATTTT.

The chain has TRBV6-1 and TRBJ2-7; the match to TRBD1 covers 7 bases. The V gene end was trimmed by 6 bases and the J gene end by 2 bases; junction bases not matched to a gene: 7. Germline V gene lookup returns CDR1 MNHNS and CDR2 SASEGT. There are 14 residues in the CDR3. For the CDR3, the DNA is TGTGCCAGCAGAAACCGGGACAGAGCCTACGAGCAGTACTTC. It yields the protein CASRNRDRAYEQYF.

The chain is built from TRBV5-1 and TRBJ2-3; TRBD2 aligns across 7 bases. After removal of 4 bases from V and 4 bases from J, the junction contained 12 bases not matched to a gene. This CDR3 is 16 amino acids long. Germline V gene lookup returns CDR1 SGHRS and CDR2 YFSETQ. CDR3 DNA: TGCGCCAGCAGCCCTCGACTAGCTGGGAACTCAGATACGCAGTATTTT. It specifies CASSPRLAGNSDTQYF.

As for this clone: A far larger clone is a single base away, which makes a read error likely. The CDR3 coding sequence is TGTGCCAGCAGCCGCGGCAGCTCTGGGGCCAACGTCCTGACTTTC. This codes for CASSRGSSGANVLTF. The chain links TRBV11-1 to TRBJ2-6; D is unclear. This CDR3 region has 15 residues. V was shortened by 5 bases and J by 0 bases, with 8 bases between the two germline ends. CDR1 is SGHAT and CDR2 is FQDESV in the germline V gene (reference sequence).

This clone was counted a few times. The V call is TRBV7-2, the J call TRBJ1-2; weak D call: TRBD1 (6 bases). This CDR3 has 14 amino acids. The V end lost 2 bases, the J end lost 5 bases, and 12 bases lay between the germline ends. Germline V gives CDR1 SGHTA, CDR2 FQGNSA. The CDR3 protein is CASSLKVQGYGYTF. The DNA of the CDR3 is TGTGCCAGCAGCTTAAAGGTCCAGGGGTATGGCTACACCTTC.

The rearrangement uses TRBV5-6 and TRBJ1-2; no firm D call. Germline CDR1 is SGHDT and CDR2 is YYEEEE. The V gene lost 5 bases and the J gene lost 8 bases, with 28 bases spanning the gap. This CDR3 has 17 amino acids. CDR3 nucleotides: TGTGCCAGCAGTCAGACCCAAGGTGGAGGGTTCGTTGGAGGCTACACCTTC. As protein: CASSQTQGGGFVGGYTF.

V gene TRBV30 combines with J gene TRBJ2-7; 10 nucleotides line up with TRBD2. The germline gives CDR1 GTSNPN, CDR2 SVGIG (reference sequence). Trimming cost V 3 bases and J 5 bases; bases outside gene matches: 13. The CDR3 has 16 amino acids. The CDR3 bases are TGTGCCTGGAGAGGGTCGCTAGCGGGAGTTCGGCACGAGCAGTACTTC. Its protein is CAWRGSLAGVRHEQYF.

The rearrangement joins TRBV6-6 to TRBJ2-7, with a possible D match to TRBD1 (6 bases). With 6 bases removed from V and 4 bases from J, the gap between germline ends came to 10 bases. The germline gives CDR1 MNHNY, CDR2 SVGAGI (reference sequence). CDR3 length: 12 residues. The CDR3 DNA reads TGTGCCAGCAGGTTAACAGGGTACGAGCAGTACTTC. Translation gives CASRLTGYEQYF.

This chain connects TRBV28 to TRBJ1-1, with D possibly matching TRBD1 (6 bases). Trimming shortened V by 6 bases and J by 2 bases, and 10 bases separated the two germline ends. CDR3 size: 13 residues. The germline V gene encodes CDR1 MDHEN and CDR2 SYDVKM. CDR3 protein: CASSIQGNTEAFF. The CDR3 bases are TGTGCCAGCAGCATACAGGGAAACACTGAAGCTTTCTTT. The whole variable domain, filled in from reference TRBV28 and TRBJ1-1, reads DVKVTQSSRYLVKRTGEKVFLECVQDMDHENMFWYRQDPGLGLRLIYFSYDVKMKEKGDIPEGYSVSREKKERFSLILESASTNQTSMYLCASSIQGNTEAFFGQGTRLTVV.

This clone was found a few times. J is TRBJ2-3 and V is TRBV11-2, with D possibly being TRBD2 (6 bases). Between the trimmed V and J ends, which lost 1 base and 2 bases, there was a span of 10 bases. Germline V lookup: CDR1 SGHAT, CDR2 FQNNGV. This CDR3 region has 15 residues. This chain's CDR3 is CASSLGQGLTDTQYF. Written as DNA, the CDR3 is TGTGCCAGCAGCTTAGGTCAGGGACTCACAGATACGCAGTATTTT.

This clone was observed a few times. This CDR3 is CASSSRGSGGSYNEQFF. CDR3 nucleotides: TGTGCCAGCAGCTCAAGGGGGTCAGGGGGTTCTTACAATGAGCAGTTCTTC. V usage is TRBV11-3 and J usage is TRBJ2-1, with 7 positions matching TRBD1. The CDR3 contains 17 residues. The V segment lost 4 bases and the J segment 4 bases; nucleotides outside the gene matches: 13. Germline assignment: CDR1 SGHNT and CDR2 YENEEA.

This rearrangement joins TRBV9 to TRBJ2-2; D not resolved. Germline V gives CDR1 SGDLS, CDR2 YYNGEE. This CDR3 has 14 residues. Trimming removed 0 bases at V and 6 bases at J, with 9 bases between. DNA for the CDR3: TGTGCCAGCAGCGTAGATGGAGCATCCGGGGAGCTGTTTTTT. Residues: CASSVDGASGELFF.

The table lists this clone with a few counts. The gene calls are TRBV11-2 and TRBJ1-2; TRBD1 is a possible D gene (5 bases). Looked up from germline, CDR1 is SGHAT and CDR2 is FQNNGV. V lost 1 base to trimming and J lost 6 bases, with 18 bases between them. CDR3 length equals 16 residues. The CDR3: CASSLGWRQGGDGYTF. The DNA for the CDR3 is TGTGCCAGCAGCTTAGGTTGGCGTCAGGGCGGAGATGGCTACACCTTC.

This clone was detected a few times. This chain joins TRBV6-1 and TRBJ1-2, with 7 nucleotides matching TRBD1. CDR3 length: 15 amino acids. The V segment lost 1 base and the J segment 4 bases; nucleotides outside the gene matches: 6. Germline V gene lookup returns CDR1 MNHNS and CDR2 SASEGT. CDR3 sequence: CASSEGQGRGYGYTF. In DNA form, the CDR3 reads TGTGCCAGCAGTGAAGGACAGGGAAGAGGCTATGGCTACACCTTC.

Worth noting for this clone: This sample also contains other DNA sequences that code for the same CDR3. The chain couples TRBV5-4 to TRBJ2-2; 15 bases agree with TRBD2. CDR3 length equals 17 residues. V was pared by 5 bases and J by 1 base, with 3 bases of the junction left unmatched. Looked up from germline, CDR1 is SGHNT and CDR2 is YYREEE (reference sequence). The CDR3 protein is CASRSGLAGGNTGELFF. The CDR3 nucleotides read TGTGCCAGCAGGTCGGGACTAGCGGGAGGGAACACCGGGGAGCTGTTTTTT. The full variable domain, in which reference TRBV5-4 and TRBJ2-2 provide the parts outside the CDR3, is ETGVTQSPTHLIKTRGQQVTLRCSSQSGHNTVSWYQQALGQGPQFIFQYYREEENGRGNFPPRFSGLQFPNYSSELNVNALELDDSALYLCASRSGLAGGNTGELFFGEGSRLTVL.

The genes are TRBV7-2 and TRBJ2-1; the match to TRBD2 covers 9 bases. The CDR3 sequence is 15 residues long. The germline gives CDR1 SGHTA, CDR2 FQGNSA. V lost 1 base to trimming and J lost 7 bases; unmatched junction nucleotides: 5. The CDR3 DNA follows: TGTGCCAGCAGCTTAGTTAGCGGGAGTGGGAATGAGCAGTTCTTC. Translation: CASSLVSGSGNEQFF.

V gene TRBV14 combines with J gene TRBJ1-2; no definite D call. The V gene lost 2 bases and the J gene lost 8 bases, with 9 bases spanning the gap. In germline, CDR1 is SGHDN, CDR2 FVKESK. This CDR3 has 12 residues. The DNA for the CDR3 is TGTGCCAGCAGCCAATCACTCTACGGCTACACCTTC. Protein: CASSQSLYGYTF.

CDR3 nucleotides: TGCGCCAGCGGACCGGGACAGGCGCAATACGAGCAGTACTTC. It translates to CASGPGQAQYEQYF. J is TRBJ2-7 and V is TRBV5-1, with 8 bases identical to TRBD1. Trimming at V came to 7 bases and at J to 4 bases, leaving 10 bases not matched to a gene. Germline CDR1 is SGHRS and CDR2 is YFSETQ. CDR3 length equals 14 residues.

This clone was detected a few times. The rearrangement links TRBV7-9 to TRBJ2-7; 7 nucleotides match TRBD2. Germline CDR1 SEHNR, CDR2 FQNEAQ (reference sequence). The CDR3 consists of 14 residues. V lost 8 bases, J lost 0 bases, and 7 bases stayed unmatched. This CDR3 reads CASPAGENSYEQYF. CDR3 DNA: TGTGCCAGCCCCGCGGGAGAGAACTCCTACGAGCAGTACTTC.

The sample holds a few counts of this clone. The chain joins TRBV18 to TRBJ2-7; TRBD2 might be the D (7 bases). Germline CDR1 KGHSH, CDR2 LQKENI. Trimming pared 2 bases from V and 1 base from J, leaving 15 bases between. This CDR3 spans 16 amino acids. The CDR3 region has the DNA TGTGCCAGCTCACCAAAACAGGGCGGGGGATCCTACGAGCAGTACTTC. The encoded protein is CASSPKQGGGSYEQYF.

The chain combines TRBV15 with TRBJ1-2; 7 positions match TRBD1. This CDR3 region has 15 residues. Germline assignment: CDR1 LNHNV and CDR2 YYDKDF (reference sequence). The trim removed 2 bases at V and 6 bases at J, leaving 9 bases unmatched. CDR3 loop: CATSRSRPDRDGYTF. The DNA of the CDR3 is TGTGCCACCAGCAGATCCCGCCCAGACAGGGATGGCTACACCTTC.

For the CDR3, the DNA is TGTGCCAGCAGCTTGGCTAGCGATGGCTACGAGCAGTACTTC. Its translation is CASSLASDGYEQYF. This chain uses TRBV5-5 with TRBJ2-7; weak D call: TRBD2 (6 bases). The CDR3 is 14 amino acids. Germline V gives CDR1 SGHKS, CDR2 YYEKEE (reference sequence). Trimming removed 0 bases from V and 3 bases from J, with 10 bases in between.

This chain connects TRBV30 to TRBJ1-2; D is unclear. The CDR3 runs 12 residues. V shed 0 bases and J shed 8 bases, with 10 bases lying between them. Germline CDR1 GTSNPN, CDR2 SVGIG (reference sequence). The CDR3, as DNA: TGTGCCTGGAGTGTAACCAGGAGGGGCTACACCTTC. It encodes CAWSVTRRGYTF.

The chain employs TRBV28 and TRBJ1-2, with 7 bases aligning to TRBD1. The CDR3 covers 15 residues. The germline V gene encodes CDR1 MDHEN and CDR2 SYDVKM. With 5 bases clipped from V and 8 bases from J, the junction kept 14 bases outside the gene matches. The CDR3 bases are TGTGCCAGCAGTCTACATCAGGGGGGTCTTGGGGGCTACACCTTC. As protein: CASSLHQGGLGGYTF.

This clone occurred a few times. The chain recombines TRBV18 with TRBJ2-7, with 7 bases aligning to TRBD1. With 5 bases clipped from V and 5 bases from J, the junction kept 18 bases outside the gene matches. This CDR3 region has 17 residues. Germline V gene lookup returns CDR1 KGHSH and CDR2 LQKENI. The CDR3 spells CASSGRRRDRVFDEQYF. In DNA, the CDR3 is TGTGCCAGCTCAGGACGCCGCCGAGACAGGGTCTTTGACGAGCAGTACTTC.

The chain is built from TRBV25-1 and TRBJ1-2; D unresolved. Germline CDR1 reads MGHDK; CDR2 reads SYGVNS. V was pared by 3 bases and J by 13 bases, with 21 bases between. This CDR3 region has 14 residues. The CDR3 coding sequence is TGTGCCAGCAGTGAGCTTCTGAACTATGCTTCCCTCACCTTC. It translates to CASSELLNYASLTF.